Following are 21 T cell receptor beta chains from one sample sequenced in a study of radiotherapy plus CTLA-4 blockade in lung cancer. Here immunoSEQ multiplex PCR was the method, and the copy in TCRdb shows in-frame clones only, minus some. The data contain about 98,000 clones, around 83% of them singletons. Here the sequenced sample was peripheral blood, taken from a patient treated with radiotherapy plus ipilimumab. These receptors were taken from a human donor with non-small cell lung cancer who had a partial response to radiotherapy plus ipilimumab.

V gene TRBV6-5 combines with J gene TRBJ1-6, with D possibly being TRBD1 (6 bases). V was pared by 4 bases and J by 6 bases, with 13 bases between. Germline V lookup: CDR1 MNHEY, CDR2 SVGAGI. There are 15 residues in the CDR3. CDR3 sequence: CASSWGHGVNSPLHF. DNA for the CDR3: TGTGCCAGCAGTTGGGGACACGGTGTTAATTCACCCCTCCACTTT.

This rearrangement joins TRBV28 to TRBJ2-7, with TRBD2 as a possible D gene (5 bases). In germline, CDR1 is MDHEN, CDR2 SYDVKM. CDR3 length: 16 residues. Trimming pared 5 bases from V and 1 base from J, leaving 18 bases between. The CDR3 spells CASSPKKGGSSYEQYF. The CDR3 nucleotides are TGTGCCAGCAGTCCCAAAAAAGGCGGGTCATCCTACGAGCAGTACTTC. Drawing the rest from reference TRBV28 and TRBJ2-7, the complete variable domain is DVKVTQSSRYLVKRTGEKVFLECVQDMDHENMFWYRQDPGLGLRLIYFSYDVKMKEKGDIPEGYSVSREKKERFSLILESASTNQTSMYLCASSPKKGGSSYEQYFGPGTRLTVT.

This sequence joins TRBV9 and TRBJ2-2; no clear D gene. V was shortened by 4 bases and J by 2 bases, with 15 bases between the two germline ends. This CDR3 has 16 residues. The germline V gene has CDR1 SGDLS and CDR2 YYNGEE. The CDR3: CASSPSFERNTGELFF. CDR3 DNA sequence: TGTGCCAGCAGCCCCTCCTTTGAGCGCAACACCGGGGAGCTGTTTTTT.

The V and J genes are TRBV2 and TRBJ2-4; D perhaps matches TRBD2 (5 bases). CDR3 size: 12 residues. CDR1 and CDR2 from the germline V gene are SNHLY and FYNNEI. The ends were cut back, 6 bases at V and 7 bases at J, with 10 bases in the middle. CDR3: CASRRDGNIQYF. CDR3 DNA: TGTGCCAGCAGGAGGGATGGGAACATTCAGTACTTC.

The V call is TRBV5-1, the J call TRBJ2-1, with TRBD2 matching 8 bases. Germline V gene data show CDR1 as SGHRS and CDR2 as YFSETQ. The CDR3 extends over 14 amino acids. The ends lost 4 bases at V and 7 bases at J; junction bases unmatched: 7. CDR3 in amino acids: CASSPVAGNNEQFF. CDR3 in DNA: TGCGCCAGCAGCCCGGTAGCGGGAAATAATGAGCAGTTCTTC.

The chain's CDR3 is CAIRGTSGIAEQFF. CDR3 in DNA: TGTGCCATCAGGGGAACTAGCGGGATCGCTGAGCAGTTCTTC. The chain has TRBV6-1 and TRBJ2-1; 10 bases map to TRBD2. The CDR3 length is 14 residues. V was pared by 10 bases and J by 9 bases, with 12 bases of the junction left unmatched. CDR1 and CDR2 from the germline V gene are MNHNS and SASEGT.

Details on this clone: At one end, the junction sequence differs from germline, possibly due to a read error. The chain carries TRBV28 and TRBJ1-5, with D perhaps matching TRBD1 (5 bases). Germline values: CDR1 MDHEN, CDR2 SYDVKM. The CDR3 has 14 residues. The CDR3 loop reads CASSFGGSNRPQHF. The CDR3 nucleotides are TGTGCCAGCAGTTTCGGGGGGAGCAATCGGCCCCAGCATTTT.

The chain joins TRBV27 to TRBJ2-7, with 11 positions matching TRBD1. The CDR3 runs to 13 residues. V lost 6 bases, J lost 8 bases, and 6 bases stayed unmatched. Germline-derived CDR1 and CDR2 are MNHEY and SMNVEV (reference sequence). CDR3 nucleotide sequence: TGTGCCAGCAGAAACCGGGACAGGGGGAAGCAGTACTTC. It yields the protein CASRNRDRGKQYF.

There are a few counts of this clone. The rearrangement joins TRBV14 to TRBJ2-3; 9 bases line up with TRBD2. V dropped 1 base and J dropped 4; count of bases not matched to a gene: 3. CDR3 length equals 15 residues. Germline CDR1 is SGHDN and CDR2 is FVKESK. The CDR3 nucleotides read TGTGCCAGCAGCCAAGTAGCGGGAGATGCAGATACGCAGTATTTT. Protein: CASSQVAGDADTQYF.

This clone was seen a handful of times. The V call is TRBV5-5, the J call TRBJ1-2; D is undetermined. V gave up 1 base and J gave up 3 bases, with 10 bases separating them. This CDR3 is 14 amino acids long. Germline CDR1 SGHKS, CDR2 YYEKEE (reference sequence). The CDR3 nucleotides are TGTGCCAGCAGCTTGCCCGAGGGCTACTATGGCTACACCTTC. This sequence encodes CASSLPEGYYGYTF.

This clone has more than one count but fewer than ten. The gene calls are TRBV6-6 and TRBJ2-7, with TRBD1 identical over 8 bases. This CDR3 is 13 amino acids long. The ends lost 7 bases at V and 3 bases at J; junction bases unmatched: 5. Germline CDR1 is MNHNY and CDR2 is SVGAGI (reference sequence). CDR3 residues: CASNDGQGYEQYF. CDR3 DNA: TGTGCCAGCAACGACGGACAGGGCTACGAGCAGTACTTC.

For this clone: The identical CDR3 is also encoded by other nucleotide sequences in the sample. The chain carries TRBV7-8 and TRBJ2-1; TRBD1 is a possible D gene (5 bases). There are 15 residues in the CDR3. CDR1 and CDR2 from the germline V gene are SGHVS and FQNEAQ. Trimming removed 1 base from V and 9 bases from J, with 16 bases in between. The CDR3: CASSLEGQGRGEQFF. The CDR3, as DNA: TGTGCCAGCAGCTTAGAAGGTCAGGGAAGGGGTGAGCAGTTCTTC.

The V call is TRBV28, the J call TRBJ1-2; a weak D match, TRBD1 (5 bases). CDR3 length: 13 residues. The V end was cut by 6 bases, the J end by 7 bases, with 15 bases between. Germline CDR1 is MDHEN and CDR2 is SYDVKM. The CDR3 sequence: CASSTAGRSGYTF. Here the CDR3 DNA reads TGTGCCAGCAGCACAGCAGGGAGGAGTGGCTACACCTTC.

The gene calls are TRBV6-5 and TRBJ2-7, with 8 bases identical to TRBD1. CDR1 and CDR2 (germline): MNHEY, SVGAGI. The J segment lost 3 bases and the V segment lost 4 bases, leaving 11 bases of the junction unmatched. CDR3 length: 16 residues. CDR3 DNA: TGTGCCAGCAGTTCCTCAGGGGGCCGCGTTATCTACGAGCAGTACTTC. Its translation: CASSSSGGRVIYEQYF.

The chain carries TRBV6-1 and TRBJ2-3; D remains ambiguous. Per the germline V gene, CDR1 is MNHNS and CDR2 is SASEGT. V was cut by 5 bases and J by 2 bases, with 11 bases left in between. The CDR3 is made up of 14 amino acids. The CDR3 loop reads CASSPPVATDTQYF. The CDR3, as DNA: TGTGCCAGCAGTCCTCCGGTAGCCACAGATACGCAGTATTTT.

CDR3 coding DNA: TGTGCCAGCAGTTTATCGTCGAGCTCTGGAAACACCATATATTTT. Protein sequence: CASSLSSSSGNTIYF. The chain recombines TRBV28 with TRBJ1-3; D is uncertain. This CDR3 contains 15 residues. With 1 base removed from V and 0 bases from J, the gap between germline ends came to 7 bases. Per the germline V gene, CDR1 is MDHEN and CDR2 is SYDVKM. The full variable domain, with the rest looked up from reference TRBV28 and TRBJ1-3, is DVKVTQSSRYLVKRTGEKVFLECVQDMDHENMFWYRQDPGLGLRLIYFSYDVKMKEKGDIPEGYSVSREKKERFSLILESASTNQTSMYLCASSLSSSSGNTIYFGEGSWLTVV.

The chain carries TRBV28 and TRBJ1-3; 10 bases line up with TRBD1. The junction had 8 bases not matched to a gene; V was cut back by 5 bases and J by 4 bases. Germline lookup yields CDR1 MDHEN and CDR2 SYDVKM. This CDR3 spans 16 amino acids. CDR3 loop: CASSRAGTGDGNTIYF. In nucleotides, the CDR3 is TGTGCCAGCAGTCGAGCGGGGACAGGGGACGGAAACACCATATATTTT.

This clone was counted only a few times. J is TRBJ2-2 and V is TRBV7-3; D might be TRBD2 (5 bases). Trimming removed 0 bases from V and 5 bases from J, with 10 bases in between. Germline lookup yields CDR1 SGHTA and CDR2 FQGTGA. The CDR3 is made up of 15 amino acids. The CDR3 coding sequence is TGTGCCAGCAGCTTAACGGCGGGCTCAACCGGGGAGCTGTTTTTT. Its protein is CASSLTAGSTGELFF.

The rearrangement joins TRBV19 to TRBJ1-1; 10 bases map to TRBD1. CDR1 and CDR2 (germline): LNHDA, SQIVND (reference sequence). The CDR3 is made up of 12 amino acids. V lost 7 bases, J lost 9 bases, and 5 bases stayed unmatched. Here the CDR3 reads CASTGQGMQAFF. CDR3 coding DNA: TGTGCCAGTACGGGACAGGGGATGCAAGCTTTCTTT.

This clone was counted a few times. In DNA, the CDR3 is TGTGCCAGCAGCGTAGCTCTGGCGCTAGCGGGTGACAATGAGCAGTTCTTC. It translates to CASSVALALAGDNEQFF. The chain couples TRBV9 to TRBJ2-1, with 8 bases fitting TRBD2. V lost 0 bases, J lost 5 bases, and 10 bases stayed unmatched. The CDR3 loop spans 17 amino acids. Germline V gene lookup returns CDR1 SGDLS and CDR2 YYNGEE.

This sequence joins TRBV11-2 and TRBJ2-7, with D possibly TRBD2 on 5 matching bases. Germline V lookup: CDR1 SGHAT, CDR2 FQNNGV. With 5 bases removed from V and 5 bases from J, the gap between germline ends came to 19 bases. This CDR3 spans 15 amino acids. The CDR3 coding sequence is TGTGCCAGCAGCCCGGTTCGAGCGGTGCAGGACGAGCAGTACTTC. Amino acids: CASSPVRAVQDEQYF.